This T cell receptor (beta chain) appears in the sequencing data of a study of Graves' ophthalmopathy and Graves' hyperthyroidism. Points from the study as a whole: Thyroid clonotypes that were expanded above 0.001 frequency mostly also appeared in blood. Distinction of ophthalmopathy from stable hyperthyroidism by a 13-signature model reached roughly 87% sensitivity and 70% to 83% specificity.

CDR3 regions of TCR beta were amplified from RNA transcripts. Second-round multiplex PCR came after first-round RT-PCR with HTBI primers. MiXCR, applied by TCRdb to the multiplex PCR reads, yields one record per CDR3 protein. The table records almost 750,000 distinct CDR3 sequences, roughly 41% of them present only once. Excluded: other autoimmune disease, uncontrolled infection, pregnancy or lactation. Fresh peripheral blood, around 10 ml, was the PBMC source. This clonotype was picked up many times. What it binds is unknown. This sequence originates from an adult man with Graves' ophthalmopathy. The specimen sequenced was peripheral blood.

In DNA form, the CDR3 reads TGTGCCATCAGTAAAGAGGGCTCTGGAAACACCATATATTTT. Its translation: CAISKEGSGNTIYF. This chain links TRBV10-3 with TRBJ1-3, with D unresolved. CDR1 is ENHRY and CDR2 is SYGVKD in the germline V gene. With 5 bases removed from V and 0 bases from J, the gap between germline ends came to 8 bases. This CDR3 contains 14 residues.